This is a list of T cell receptor beta chains from one sample in a study of T cell changes during pregnancy in multiple sclerosis. Data came from immunoSEQ multiplex PCR; TCRdb stores just in-frame clones and leaves some out. The top ten hold roughly 0.82% of the sample, which has about 110,000 clones, 92% seen once. The sample in question was peripheral blood, obtained in the third trimester of pregnancy. The receptors shown here come from a female donor in good health, enrolled as a control in a pregnancy study. Both conserved end residues are part of each CDR3. D genes are given only for firm matches. Size is stated for part of the rows, as once, few or many counts, or as a class when the clone is expanded.

V gene	J gene	D gene	clone size	CDR3 protein	CDR3 DNA
TRBV19	TRBJ2-5	.	.	CASSMRGQETQYF	TGTGCCAGTAGTATGAGGGGGCAAGAGACCCAGTACTTC
TRBV2	TRBJ1-2	TRBD1	few	CASSGQGHGGYTF	TGTGCCAGCTCCGGACAGGGGCACGGGGGCTACACCTTC
TRBV15	TRBJ1-5	TRBD1	.	CATSRDNSGTGSNQPQHF	TGTGCCACCAGCAGAGATAATTCCGGGACAGGAAGCAATCAGCCCCAGCATTTT
TRBV5-5	TRBJ2-5	TRBD2	.	CASSTSGGETQYF	TGTGCCAGCAGCACCAGCGGGGGTGAGACCCAGTACTTC
TRBV6-4	TRBJ1-1	TRBD1	.	CASRADRGLNTEAFF	TGTGCCAGCAGGGCTGATAGGGGGCTCAACACTGAAGCTTTCTTT
TRBV2	TRBJ2-5	TRBD1	.	CASRSDRVETQYF	TGTGCCAGCAGATCGGACAGGGTGGAGACCCAGTACTTC
TRBV5-4	TRBJ2-7	TRBD1	.	CASSSWDRGDEQYF	TGTGCCAGCAGCTCATGGGACAGGGGGGACGAGCAGTACTTC
TRBV20-1	TRBJ2-3	.	.	CSASLADTQYF	TGCAGTGCTTCCCTAGCAGATACGCAGTATTTT
TRBV5-1	TRBJ2-3	.	.	CASSLEMVEVSRDTQYF	TGCGCCAGCAGCTTGGAGATGGTGGAGGTCAGTAGAGATACGCAGTATTTT
TRBV7-2	TRBJ2-7	.	.	CASSLGPQGTYEQYF	TGTGCCAGCAGCTTAGGGCCCCAGGGAACCTACGAGCAGTACTTC
TRBV19	TRBJ1-2	.	.	CASSIDPGHLGGYGYTF	TGTGCCAGTAGTATAGATCCCGGACACCTCGGGGGCTATGGCTACACCTTC
TRBV7-8	TRBJ1-2	.	.	CASSSDRTAKNYGYTF	TGTGCCAGCAGCTCTGACCGGACAGCAAAAAACTATGGCTACACCTTC
TRBV5-6	TRBJ1-4	.	once	CASSSVFSNEKLFF	TGTGCCAGCAGCTCGGTTTTCTCGAATGAAAAACTGTTTTTT
TRBV19	TRBJ2-7	TRBD2	.	CASTGQGGQGSHEQYF	TGTGCCAGTACGGGGCAGGGAGGGCAAGGGTCCCACGAGCAGTACTTC
TRBV27	TRBJ1-5	.	.	CASSLFSGDRLGNQPQHF	TGTGCCAGCAGTTTATTTTCGGGGGACCGTCTAGGGAATCAGCCCCAGCATTTT
TRBV30	TRBJ1-1	TRBD1	few	CASSPVGTGGNTEAFF	TGTGCCTCTTCACCAGTGGGGACAGGGGGGAACACTGAAGCTTTCTTT
TRBV7-9	TRBJ2-1	TRBD1	.	CASSARDRANNEQFF	TGTGCCAGCAGCGCCCGGGACAGGGCGAATAATGAGCAGTTCTTC
TRBV19	TRBJ1-1	.	.	CASSIAGRSEAFF	TGTGCCAGTAGTATAGCTGGTAGATCTGAAGCTTTCTTT
TRBV5-4	TRBJ2-5	.	.	CASSRRDYQETQYF	TGTGCCAGCAGCCGCAGGGATTACCAAGAGACCCAGTACTTC
TRBV7-9	TRBJ2-7	.	.	CASSLGASSYEQYF	TGTGCCAGCAGCTTAGGGGCGAGCTCCTACGAGCAGTACTTC
TRBV15	TRBJ2-5	.	.	CATSRGRVDETQYF	TGTGCCACCAGCAGAGGCAGGGTTGACGAGACCCAGTACTTC
TRBV6-5	TRBJ2-7	TRBD1	.	CASTTDRVSGEQYF	TGTGCCAGCACTACCGACAGGGTCTCAGGCGAGCAGTACTTC
TRBV19	TRBJ2-3	TRBD1	.	CASSTRDRGTDTQYF	TGTGCCAGTAGTACTCGGGACAGAGGCACAGATACGCAGTATTTT
TRBV2	TRBJ1-2	.	.	CASLTAGPHTNYGYTF	TGTGCCAGCCTAACCGCAGGGCCGCATACGAACTATGGCTACACCTTC